Below, 29 T cell receptor beta chains from the same sample are listed, as sequenced in a study of PD-1 blockade in classical Hodgkin lymphoma. Indicated time point: cycle 4 day 1 (C4D1), after 6 weeks of nivolumab. Relapse after autologous stem cell transplantation occurred in every patient, and brentuximab vedotin exposure varied. The assay was immunoSEQ multiplex PCR, and TCRdb's table has in-frame clones only and misses some. Of some 16,000 clones in the sample, about four fifths were seen once. Sequenced here: peripheral blood mononuclear cells (PBMCs), sampled before the fourth cycle of nivolumab. The receptors stem from a human donor with classical Hodgkin lymphoma.

The gene calls are TRBV5-1 and TRBJ1-1; 9 bases agree with TRBD1. Trimming took 4 bases from V and 5 from J; bases not matched to a gene: 9. Germline V lookup: CDR1 SGHRS, CDR2 YFSETQ. The CDR3 is 15 amino acids. Here the CDR3 reads CASSTQGASGTEAFF. The CDR3, as DNA: TGCGCCAGCAGCACACAGGGGGCGTCGGGTACTGAAGCTTTCTTT. Using reference TRBV5-1 and TRBJ1-1 for the parts outside the CDR3, the full variable domain is KAGVTQTPRYLIKTRGQQVTLSCSPISGHRSVSWYQQTPGQGLQFLFEYFSETQRNKGNFPGRFSGRQFSNSRSEMNVSTLELGDSALYLCASSTQGASGTEAFFGQGTRLTVV.

This clone was recorded a few times. The chain links TRBV7-9 to TRBJ1-1; TRBD1 is a possible D gene (5 bases). From germline, CDR1 is SEHNR and CDR2 FQNEAQ (reference sequence). The ends were cut back, 3 bases at V and 8 bases at J, with 10 bases in the middle. This CDR3 spans 12 amino acids. The CDR3 DNA follows: TGTGCCAGCAGCTTTTTTGGGGGGGAAGCTTTCTTT. This translates into CASSFFGGEAFF. Full variable domain (rest looked up from reference TRBV7-9 and TRBJ1-1): DTGVSQNPRHKITKRGQNVTFRCDPISEHNRLYWYRQTLGQGPEFLTYFQNEAQLEKSRLLSDRFSAERPKGSFSTLEIQRTEQGDSAMYLCASSFFGGEAFFGQGTRLTVV.

The sample holds one count of this clone. The J gene is TRBJ1-2, the V gene TRBV9; D unclear. V was trimmed by 0 bases and J by 2 bases, leaving 11 bases between them. The CDR3 contains 15 residues. Germline assignment: CDR1 SGDLS and CDR2 YYNGEE. Here the CDR3 reads CASSVGSRGNYGYTF. The CDR3 DNA reads TGTGCCAGCAGCGTAGGATCTAGAGGGAACTATGGCTACACCTTC.

The chain is built from TRBV7-3 and TRBJ2-3; TRBD2 might be the D (6 bases). The CDR3 sequence is 14 residues long. CDR1 and CDR2 from the germline V gene are SGHTA and FQGTGA. V was shortened by 4 bases and J by 4 bases, with 12 bases between the two germline ends. CDR3 DNA: TGTGCCAGCAGCTCGGGGGTCTCGGCAGATACGCAGTATTTT. This sequence encodes CASSSGVSADTQYF. The entire variable domain, with the rest obtained from reference TRBV7-3 and TRBJ2-3, is as follows: GAGVSQTPSNKVTEKGKYVELRCDPISGHTALYWYRQSLGQGPEFLIYFQGTGAADDSGLPNDRFFAVRPEGSVSTLKIQRTERGDSAVYLCASSSGVSADTQYFGPGTRLTVL.

The genes are TRBV7-9 and TRBJ1-1; 8 nucleotides agree with TRBD1. Germline CDR1 and CDR2: SEHNR and FQNEAQ (reference sequence). Trimming took 6 bases from V and 4 from J; bases not matched to a gene: 4. The CDR3 has 13 residues. The chain's CDR3 is CASRDREITEAFF. CDR3 sequence (DNA): TGTGCCAGCAGGGACAGGGAAATCACTGAAGCTTTCTTT.

The chain recombines TRBV18 with TRBJ1-5, with D hard to call. The CDR3 covers 13 residues. CDR1 KGHSH and CDR2 LQKENI come from the germline V gene. V was shortened by 2 bases and J by 0 bases, with 2 bases between the two germline ends. The CDR3 region has the DNA TGTGCCAGCTCACCAGATAGCAATCAGCCCCAGCATTTT. It encodes CASSPDSNQPQHF.

In its sample, this clone was seen once. The chain uses TRBV5-5 and TRBJ1-4; D might be TRBD1 (5 bases). The CDR3 has 15 residues. V was shortened by 0 bases and J by 3 bases, with 9 bases between the two germline ends. Germline V gene sequence: CDR1 SGHKS, CDR2 YYEKEE (reference sequence). This CDR3 reads CASSLDGTPNEKLFF. The CDR3 bases are TGTGCCAGCAGCTTGGATGGGACCCCTAATGAAAAACTGTTTTTT.

The V call is TRBV5-1, the J call TRBJ1-4; D is uncertain. The V gene lost 2 bases and the J gene lost 2 bases, with 7 bases spanning the gap. The germline V gene has CDR1 SGHRS and CDR2 YFSETQ. There are 14 residues in the CDR3. The CDR3 is CASSLDTTNEKLFF. CDR3 sequence (DNA): TGCGCCAGCAGCTTAGACACCACTAATGAAAAACTGTTTTTT.

This sequence joins TRBV5-1 and TRBJ1-4; 10 nucleotides agree with TRBD1. The CDR3 length is 14 residues. Germline V lookup: CDR1 SGHRS, CDR2 YFSETQ. After removal of 5 bases from V and 6 bases from J, the junction contained 4 bases not matched to a gene. CDR3 coding DNA: TGCGCCAGCAGGACCGGGACAGGGGATGAAAAACTGTTTTTT. Translated: CASRTGTGDEKLFF. The entire variable domain, with the rest obtained from reference TRBV5-1 and TRBJ1-4, is as follows: KAGVTQTPRYLIKTRGQQVTLSCSPISGHRSVSWYQQTPGQGLQFLFEYFSETQRNKGNFPGRFSGRQFSNSRSEMNVSTLELGDSALYLCASRTGTGDEKLFFGSGTQLSVL.

The J gene is TRBJ2-5, the V gene TRBV5-6; D possibly corresponds to TRBD2 (6 bases). This CDR3 spans 14 amino acids. Trimming stripped 4 bases from V and 1 base from J, with 11 bases between. Germline V lookup: CDR1 SGHDT, CDR2 YYEEEE. Here the CDR3 DNA reads TGTGCCAGCAGCGTGAGGGACTTCCAAGAGACCCAGTACTTC. Translating it yields CASSVRDFQETQYF.

This chain connects TRBV5-1 to TRBJ2-7; maybe TRBD1 (5 bases). The V gene's germline CDR1 is SGHRS and CDR2 YFSETQ. V was pared by 4 bases and J by 3 bases, with 8 bases between. This CDR3 has 12 residues. In nucleotides, the CDR3 is TGCGCCAGCAGCATCCAGGGCTACGAGCAGTACTTC. It specifies CASSIQGYEQYF.

The sample holds a few counts of this clone. The chain employs TRBV4-2 and TRBJ1-5, with a possible D match to TRBD1 (5 bases). The CDR3 sequence is 14 residues long. Germline V gene lookup returns CDR1 LGHNA and CDR2 YNFKEQ. The germline V and J ends were trimmed by 2 bases and 7 bases, with 12 bases remaining between them. The CDR3 protein is CASSQSAPGQPQHF. Here the CDR3 DNA reads TGTGCCAGCAGCCAATCCGCCCCAGGGCAGCCCCAGCATTTT.

V gene TRBV4-2 combines with J gene TRBJ2-7, with TRBD2 as a possible D gene (7 bases). Trimming took off 1 base at V and 2 bases at J, with 9 bases between the two ends. The CDR3 is made up of 14 amino acids. CDR1 is LGHNA and CDR2 is YNFKEQ in the germline V gene. The CDR3 loop reads CASSQGGGPYEQYF. CDR3 DNA: TGTGCCAGCAGCCAAGGGGGGGGGCCCTACGAGCAGTACTTC.

The rearrangement joins TRBV5-1 to TRBJ2-3; D not certain. Germline CDR1 and CDR2: SGHRS and YFSETQ. The V end was cut by 4 bases, the J end by 2 bases, with 14 bases between. This CDR3 has 15 residues. The CDR3 DNA sequence: TGCGCCAGCAGCGTGGCCGGGCCCACCACAGATACGCAGTATTTT. Protein: CASSVAGPTTDTQYF.

V usage is TRBV7-9 and J usage is TRBJ2-3; no clear D. V was shortened by 1 base and J by 0 bases, with 5 bases between the two germline ends. The CDR3 extends over 14 amino acids. Germline V gene data show CDR1 as SEHNR and CDR2 as FQNEAQ (reference sequence). DNA for the CDR3: TGTGCCAGCAGCTTAGTAGGGAGCACAGATACGCAGTATTTT. Protein sequence: CASSLVGSTDTQYF.

The V call is TRBV5-1, the J call TRBJ1-6; 7 nucleotides agree with TRBD1. From germline, CDR1 is SGHRS and CDR2 YFSETQ. Trimming at V came to 0 bases and at J to 9 bases, leaving 6 bases not matched to a gene. The CDR3 is made up of 15 amino acids. CDR3 nucleotide sequence: TGCGCCAGCAGCTTGGGACAGGGTGAATCTTCACCCCTCCACTTT. Amino acids: CASSLGQGESSPLHF.

This chain joins TRBV2 and TRBJ1-2; 10 bases are a match to TRBD1. Germline V gene lookup returns CDR1 SNHLY and CDR2 FYNNEI. V trimming: 4 bases; J trimming: 0 bases; junction bases outside the gene matches: 8. The CDR3 contains 17 residues. CDR3 DNA sequence: TGTGCCAGCAGTGGATGGGACAGGGGCACCCCTAACTATGGCTACACCTTC. Protein sequence: CASSGWDRGTPNYGYTF.

This clone was seen once. The chain couples TRBV7-8 to TRBJ2-7; possible D gene TRBD2, 7 bases. The CDR3 totals 12 residues. The germline gives CDR1 SGHVS, CDR2 FQNEAQ. V lost 1 base and J lost 11, with 12 bases in between. CDR3 nucleotides: TGTGCCAGCAGCTTAGAGGGGGGGCAGGAGTACTTC. Protein: CASSLEGGQEYF.

The chain recombines TRBV9 with TRBJ1-2, with 10 nucleotides matching TRBD1. J gave up 0 bases and V 4 bases, and 6 bases lay outside the gene matches. This CDR3 region has 16 residues. Germline V gene data show CDR1 as SGDLS and CDR2 as YYNGEE. CDR3 residues: CASSLGTGATNYGYTF. In DNA, the CDR3 is TGTGCCAGCAGCTTAGGGACAGGGGCGACTAACTATGGCTACACCTTC.

This clone showed up just a few times. The CDR3 protein is CASSYRWVGTEAFF. The CDR3, as DNA: TGTGCCAGCAGTTACCGCTGGGTAGGGACTGAAGCTTTCTTT. V and J are TRBV6-6 and TRBJ1-1; D gene uncertain. The CDR3 is made up of 14 amino acids. Germline-derived CDR1 and CDR2 are MNHNY and SVGAGI (reference sequence). The V gene lost 2 bases and the J gene lost 5 bases, with 12 bases spanning the gap.

The V call is TRBV6-1, the J call TRBJ1-3; the D is unclear. V was cut by 2 bases and J by 2 bases, with 4 bases left in between. Germline-derived CDR1 and CDR2 are MNHNS and SASEGT. This CDR3 has 13 amino acids. The CDR3 sequence: CASSEMAGNTIYF. The CDR3 DNA reads TGTGCCAGCAGTGAAATGGCTGGAAACACCATATATTTT.

Concerning this clone itself: Other DNA sequences in the same sample also yield this CDR3. The V call is TRBV5-1, the J call TRBJ1-5; a possible D gene is TRBD1 (6 bases). There are 15 residues in the CDR3. The V end lost 2 bases, the J end lost 0 bases, and 9 bases lay between the germline ends. In germline, CDR1 is SGHRS, CDR2 YFSETQ. CDR3 DNA: TGCGCCAGCAGCTTAGGGGGGATTAGCAATCAGCCCCAGCATTTT. Translation gives CASSLGGISNQPQHF. Full variable domain (rest looked up from reference TRBV5-1 and TRBJ1-5): KAGVTQTPRYLIKTRGQQVTLSCSPISGHRSVSWYQQTPGQGLQFLFEYFSETQRNKGNFPGRFSGRQFSNSRSEMNVSTLELGDSALYLCASSLGGISNQPQHFGDGTRLSIL.

The table lists this clone with a few counts. The chain couples TRBV5-1 to TRBJ1-4; maybe TRBD1 (6 bases). V lost 4 bases, J lost 4 bases, and 11 bases lay in between. The CDR3 totals 14 residues. Germline CDR1 is SGHRS and CDR2 is YFSETQ. CDR3 sequence reads: CASSIGQINEKLFF. CDR3 in DNA: TGCGCCAGCAGCATCGGACAGATTAATGAAAAACTGTTTTTT.

The genes are TRBV5-1 and TRBJ2-1; D is perhaps TRBD2 (5 bases). The CDR3 is 15 residues long. V lost 5 bases and J 0 bases, leaving 12 bases between the germline ends. Germline V gives CDR1 SGHRS, CDR2 YFSETQ. The CDR3 region is CASRSPSSSYNEQFF. The CDR3 DNA sequence: TGCGCCAGCAGGTCCCCTAGCTCCTCCTACAATGAGCAGTTCTTC. Supplemented by reference TRBV5-1 and TRBJ2-1, the full variable domain reads KAGVTQTPRYLIKTRGQQVTLSCSPISGHRSVSWYQQTPGQGLQFLFEYFSETQRNKGNFPGRFSGRQFSNSRSEMNVSTLELGDSALYLCASRSPSSSYNEQFFGPGTRLTVL.

In its sample, this clone was seen a few times. This chain links TRBV7-8 with TRBJ1-6, with D perhaps matching TRBD1 (5 bases). V was clipped by 1 base and J by 6 bases, with 13 bases between them. Germline lookup yields CDR1 SGHVS and CDR2 FQNEAQ. This CDR3 has 16 amino acids. The CDR3 is CASSLGGPGINSPLHF. The CDR3 region has the DNA TGTGCCAGCAGCTTAGGGGGACCCGGAATTAATTCACCCCTCCACTTT.

In this sample, this clone turned up a few times. The chain is built from TRBV7-2 and TRBJ1-2; D not resolved. Germline V gene data show CDR1 as SGHTA and CDR2 as FQGNSA. Between the trimmed V and J ends, which lost 1 base and 4 bases, there was a span of 13 bases. The CDR3 covers 15 residues. The CDR3 loop reads CASSLEAVTAYGYTF. The CDR3, as DNA: TGTGCCAGCAGCTTAGAGGCGGTCACGGCCTATGGCTACACCTTC.

V gene TRBV4-1 combines with J gene TRBJ1-1; D is unclear. CDR3 length: 17 amino acids. The germline V gene has CDR1 MGHRA and CDR2 YSYEKL. Trimming removed 0 bases at V and 5 bases at J, with 19 bases between. The CDR3 region is CASSQDPAVEGLTEAFF. Here the CDR3 DNA reads TGCGCCAGCAGCCAAGATCCAGCGGTTGAGGGCTTGACTGAAGCTTTCTTT.

The chain combines TRBV7-2 with TRBJ2-5; perhaps TRBD2 as D (7 bases). Per germline, CDR1 SGHTA and CDR2 FQGNSA. V lost 1 base to trimming and J lost 3 bases, with 15 bases between them. This CDR3 has 16 residues. CDR3 nucleotides: TGTGCCAGCAGCTTAGGCTGGGGGGGGGCGGAAGAGACCCAGTACTTC. It is translated as CASSLGWGGAEETQYF.

This clone came up a few times. The CDR3, as DNA: TGTGCCAGCAGCTTCGGACAGGGTGCTTCACCCCTCCACTTT. As protein: CASSFGQGASPLHF. This chain connects TRBV13 to TRBJ1-6; 8 bases line up with TRBD1. Germline loops: CDR1 PRHDT, CDR2 FYEKMQ (reference sequence). The CDR3 extends over 14 amino acids. Unmatched junction bases numbered 4, after V lost 3 bases and J lost 9 bases.